A single sample is the source of the 32 T cell receptor beta chains below, sequenced in a study of T cells in Graves' hyperthyroidism and ophthalmopathy (dated by TCRdb to about 2019). The library was built by means of multiplex PCR. TCRdb names Illumina HiSeq 2000 as the instrument used. The TCR beta CDR3 regions were amplified from RNA transcripts. For the first round of RT-PCR on the TCR CDR3, the HTBI primer set was used together with the Qiagen OneStep RT-PCR kit. TCRdb redid the processing of the public reads, applying fastp at Q25 and MiXCR, and retained in-frame beta chains. CDR3 protein duplicates are merged, each entry listing the most common genes and DNA. Within this sample are about 560,000 distinct CDR3 sequences, with over 15% of them counted one time only. The ten top clones hold approximately 20% of the sample. Source material: blood. These receptors originate from a young woman with Graves' hyperthyroidism.

Of note for this clonotype: One end of the junction is discordant with germline, which a read error may explain. The chain has TRBV6-2 or TRBV6-3 and TRBJ2-2; either TRBD1 or TRBD2 may supply D (5 bases each). This CDR3 is 14 amino acids long. CDR1 is MNHEY, CDR2 SVGEGT, per germline. CDR3 region: CASSWDHNTWELFF. CDR3 nucleotides: TGTGCCAGCAGTTGGGACCACAACACCTGGGAGCTGTTTTTT.

This clonotype has a count of ten or more. This chain links TRBV12-3 or TRBV12-4 with TRBJ2-5, with 7 bases that match TRBD1. The CDR3 sequence is 13 residues long. The V segment lost 3 bases and the J segment 7 bases; nucleotides outside the gene matches: 5. The DNA of the CDR3 is TGTGCCAGCAGTTTGACAGGGAAGGGGACCCAGTACTTC. Translated: CASSLTGKGTQYF.

This clonotype has just a few counts. The rearrangement joins TRBV7-2 to TRBJ1-1; 8 positions agree with TRBD1. This CDR3 comprises 17 residues. The germline V gene has CDR1 SGHTA and CDR2 FQGNSA. V was clipped by 5 bases and J by 0 bases; unmatched bases: 11. CDR3 sequence reads: CASSGQQGAFLNTEAFF. CDR3 coding DNA: TGTGCCAGCAGCGGACAGCAGGGGGCCTTTTTGAACACTGAAGCTTTCTTT.

This clonotype was observed a handful of times. This chain connects TRBV3-1 to TRBJ1-1, with D perhaps TRBD1 (6 bases). V lost 0 bases, J lost 6 bases, and 14 bases lay in between. The CDR3 length is 15 residues. The germline CDR1 and CDR2 sequences are LGHDT and YNNKEL (reference sequence). The CDR3, as DNA: TGTGCCAGCAGCCAAGATCTTTGGGGGCAGTCTGAAGCTTTCTTT. It yields the protein CASSQDLWGQSEAFF.

This clonotype was seen only a few times. The rearrangement links TRBV6-2 or TRBV6-3 to TRBJ1-1; 9 nucleotides agree with TRBD1. Germline V lookup: CDR1 MNHEY, CDR2 SVGEGT. The CDR3 has 14 residues. The V gene end was trimmed by 6 bases and the J gene end by 4 bases; junction bases not matched to a gene: 6. The CDR3 sequence is CASRKTGGFTEAFF. CDR3 bases: TGTGCCAGCAGGAAAACAGGGGGCTTCACTGAAGCTTTCTTT.

In its sample, this clonotype was seen many times. The gene calls are TRBV28 and TRBJ2-1, with 10 nucleotides matching TRBD2. The J segment lost 11 bases and the V segment lost 5 bases, leaving 12 bases of the junction unmatched. Germline V gene data show CDR1 as MDHEN and CDR2 as SYDVKM. The CDR3 consists of 15 residues. The DNA of the CDR3 is TGTGCCAGCAGTCCATCCGGGACTAGCGTCAAAAAGCAGTTCTTC. This encodes CASSPSGTSVKKQFF.

A few counts support this clonotype. The chain employs TRBV19 and TRBJ1-1; D gene unclear. The CDR3 is 12 residues long. Trimming stripped 4 bases from V and 11 bases from J, with 14 bases between. In germline, CDR1 is LNHDA, CDR2 SQIVND (reference sequence). In nucleotides, the CDR3 is TGTGCCAGTAGTAAGGGATGGTCGTGGGCTTTCTTT. This encodes CASSKGWSWAFF.

About this clonotype itself: At one end the junction does not follow the germline gene, possibly because of a read error. The V and J genes are TRBV5-6 and TRBJ2-5; TRBD2 aligns across 8 bases. The CDR3 sequence is 16 residues long. Germline V gene sequence: CDR1 SGHDT, CDR2 YYEEEE. CDR3 loop: CASSLRREGLSEIQYF. CDR3 nucleotides: TGTGCCAGCAGCTTGCGACGGGAGGGCCTTTCAGAGATCCAGTACTTC.

This chain uses TRBV5-1 with TRBJ2-1; possibly TRBD1 for D (5 bases). CDR3 length: 14 residues. Between the trimmed V and J ends, which lost 6 bases and 5 bases, there was a span of 15 bases. In germline, CDR1 is SGHRS, CDR2 YFSETQ. Written as DNA, the CDR3 is TGCGCCAGCACCCTCGACAGTCCTAACAATGAGCAGTTCTTC. Translating it yields CASTLDSPNNEQFF. The full variable domain, its missing parts supplied by reference TRBV5-1 and TRBJ2-1, is KAGVTQTPRYLIKTRGQQVTLSCSPISGHRSVSWYQQTPGQGLQFLFEYFSETQRNKGNFPGRFSGRQFSNSRSEMNVSTLELGDSALYLCASTLDSPNNEQFFGPGTRLTVL.

The chain employs TRBV7-9 and TRBJ2-3, with 9 nucleotides matching TRBD2. The CDR3 length is 15 residues. The V and J ends lost 5 bases and 3 bases, in that order; junction bases with no gene match: 6. Germline V gene data show CDR1 as SEHNR and CDR2 as FQNEAQ (reference sequence). CDR3 sequence: CASSASGELTDTQYF. The DNA for the CDR3 is TGTGCCAGCAGCGCTAGCGGGGAGCTGACAGATACGCAGTATTTT.

This clonotype was counted only a few times. This chain connects TRBV7-9 to TRBJ2-3, with 7 bases matching TRBD2. Losses at the gene ends were 2 bases for V and 0 bases for J; bases not matched to a gene: 5. Germline-derived CDR1 and CDR2 are SEHNR and FQNEAQ (reference sequence). The CDR3 runs to 16 residues. CDR3 DNA sequence: TGTGCCAGCAGCTTATTAGGGCGGGAGAGCACAGATACGCAGTATTTT. Translated, it gives CASSLLGRESTDTQYF.

The chain carries TRBV7-8 and TRBJ2-2; D unclear. V dropped 0 bases and J dropped 4 bases, with 12 bases sitting between them. Germline V lookup: CDR1 SGHVS, CDR2 FQNEAQ. This CDR3 contains 16 residues. CDR3: CASSLAGNGGTGELFF. CDR3 DNA: TGTGCCAGCAGCTTAGCGGGTAACGGCGGCACCGGGGAGCTGTTTTTT.

This clonotype showed up just a few times. The gene calls are TRBV20-1 and TRBJ2-3; no definite D call. Germline V CDR1 and CDR2: DFQATT, SNEGSKA (reference sequence). This CDR3 is 10 amino acids long. V lost 6 bases and J 3 bases, leaving 4 bases between the germline ends. The CDR3 sequence: CSAVTDTQYF. In DNA form, the CDR3 reads TGCAGTGCCGTGACAGATACGCAGTATTTT.

This clonotype has only a few counts. This chain links TRBV7-2 with TRBJ2-5, with TRBD2 matching over 7 bases. The CDR3 spans 17 residues. The trim removed 10 bases at V and 5 bases at J, leaving 22 bases unmatched. Germline assignment: CDR1 SGHTA and CDR2 FQGNSA. CDR3 in DNA: TGTGCCACCCGCCTCGCGGGGGTCAATCCTGGGCGTGAGACCCAGTACTTC. This codes for CATRLAGVNPGRETQYF.

At least ten counts were recorded for this clonotype. The CDR3 sequence is CASSRFREQFF. CDR3 coding DNA: TGTGCCAGCAGCCGCTTTCGCGAGCAGTTCTTC. This chain uses TRBV12-3 or TRBV12-4 with TRBJ2-1; no firm D call. Trimming shortened V by 6 bases and J by 10 bases, and 10 bases separated the two germline ends. The CDR3 extends over 11 amino acids.

This clonotype was detected ten times or more. The rearrangement joins TRBV27 to TRBJ2-1; D call uncertain. This CDR3 comprises 15 residues. V was trimmed by 3 bases and J by 9 bases, leaving 18 bases between them. Germline-derived CDR1 and CDR2 are MNHEY and SMNVEV (reference sequence). Written as DNA, the CDR3 is TGTGCCAGCAGTTTTAAGGGTTACGGCCCCGGTGAGCAGTTCTTC. Its protein product is CASSFKGYGPGEQFF.

This clonotype was picked up a small number of times. V and J are TRBV2 and TRBJ1-2; no firm D call. Per the germline V gene, CDR1 is SNHLY and CDR2 is FYNNEI. The CDR3 has 11 residues. With 6 bases removed from V and 5 bases from J, the gap between germline ends came to 7 bases. The CDR3 protein is CASSYEYGYTF. CDR3 in DNA: TGTGCCAGCAGCTACGAGTATGGCTACACCTTC.

The J gene is TRBJ2-1, the V gene TRBV11-2, with 8 bases fitting TRBD2. Looked up from germline, CDR1 is SGHAT and CDR2 is FQNNGV. CDR3 length: 16 amino acids. The V and J ends lost 3 bases and 2 bases, in that order; junction bases with no gene match: 6. DNA for the CDR3: TGTGCCAGCAGCTTCGGGAGCGGGAGCGCCTACAATGAGCAGTTCTTC. Protein sequence: CASSFGSGSAYNEQFF. The full variable domain, in which reference TRBV11-2 and TRBJ2-1 provide the parts outside the CDR3, is EAGVAQSPRYKIIEKRQSVAFWCNPISGHATLYWYQQILGQGPKLLIQFQNNGVVDDSQLPKDRFSAERLKGVDSTLKIQPAKLEDSAVYLCASSFGSGSAYNEQFFGPGTRLTVL.

This clonotype was picked up many times. The rearrangement uses TRBV6-1 and TRBJ2-7; D is unclear. The germline V and J ends were trimmed by 11 bases and 7 bases, with 18 bases remaining between them. The germline V gene has CDR1 MNHNS and CDR2 SASEGT. The CDR3 length is 12 residues. The CDR3 reads CAVKTEAYEQYF. The CDR3 DNA reads TGTGCCGTCAAGACTGAGGCGTATGAGCAGTACTTC.

CDR3 amino acids: CASRNAGGSSYEQYF. In DNA, the CDR3 is TGTGCCAGCCGAAACGCGGGGGGAAGCTCCTACGAGCAGTACTTC. The rearrangement links TRBV6-1 to TRBJ2-7; 8 bases are a match to TRBD2. Germline V gene lookup returns CDR1 MNHNS and CDR2 SASEGT. V shed 8 bases and J 0 bases; nucleotides not matched to a gene: 9. This CDR3 has 15 residues.

This chain's CDR3 is CATSDPHRGLNYNEQFF. The CDR3 DNA sequence: TGTGCCACCAGTGATCCACACAGGGGGCTTAACTACAATGAGCAGTTCTTC. The rearrangement links TRBV24-1 to TRBJ2-1; 9 bases map to TRBD1. There are 17 residues in the CDR3. CDR1 is KGHDR and CDR2 is SFDVKD in the germline V gene. The J segment lost 3 bases and the V segment lost 3 bases, leaving 8 bases of the junction unmatched.

The rearrangement links TRBV6-1 to TRBJ2-2; a possible D gene is TRBD1 (5 bases). Per the germline V gene, CDR1 is MNHNS and CDR2 is SASEGT. This CDR3 contains 17 residues. Trimming took 7 bases from V and 2 from J, leaving 20 bases between them. As DNA, the CDR3 is TGTGCCAGCAACGGAAGGGGTGGGGAAGAAAACACCGGGGAGCTGTTTTTT. As protein: CASNGRGGEENTGELFF.

This clonotype has only a few counts. The rearrangement joins TRBV29-1 to TRBJ2-3; D possibly uses TRBD1 or TRBD2 (5 bases each). Germline V gene lookup returns CDR1 SQVTM and CDR2 ANQGSEA. V was pared by 7 bases and J by 1 base, with 18 bases between. This CDR3 has 15 residues. DNA of the CDR3: TGCAGCGGCGTCGGGACCCCACGGGGCACAGATACGCAGTATTTT. This sequence encodes CSGVGTPRGTDTQYF.

This clonotype was counted only a few times. The chain uses TRBV2 and TRBJ2-4; TRBD1 matches at 7 bases. V trimming: 8 bases; J trimming: 4 bases; junction bases outside the gene matches: 5. Germline loops: CDR1 SNHLY, CDR2 FYNNEI. CDR3 size: 13 residues. The CDR3 sequence: CASDVTGKNIQYF. The CDR3 region has the DNA TGTGCCAGCGACGTGACAGGGAAAAACATTCAGTACTTC.

V and J are TRBV6-2 or TRBV6-3 and TRBJ1-2; D may be TRBD1 (5 bases). CDR3 length: 14 amino acids. Per the germline V gene, CDR1 is MNHEY and CDR2 is SVGEGT. The ends were cut back, 2 bases at V and 4 bases at J, with 11 bases in the middle. The CDR3 loop reads CASSYGKGTYGYTF. For the CDR3, the DNA is TGTGCCAGCAGTTACGGGAAGGGGACCTATGGCTACACCTTC.

This clonotype was found many times. V usage is TRBV12-3 or TRBV12-4 and J usage is TRBJ2-1; possibly TRBD2 for D (5 bases). V lost 4 bases and J lost 6, with 16 bases in between. The CDR3 loop spans 15 amino acids. CDR3 region: CASSSGLARGNEQFF. CDR3 nucleotide sequence: TGTGCCAGCAGTTCTGGGCTAGCACGTGGCAATGAGCAGTTCTTC.

This clonotype was counted between two and nine times. This sequence joins TRBV2 and TRBJ1-6, with D unclear. The CDR3 contains 14 residues. V was pared by 2 bases and J by 5 bases, with 7 bases between. Germline V gene sequence: CDR1 SNHLY, CDR2 FYNNEI. The DNA for the CDR3 is TGTGCCAGCAGTGAACAGAATCATAATTCACCCCTCCACTTT. It is translated as CASSEQNHNSPLHF.

In this sample, this clonotype turned up many times. The chain joins TRBV20-1 to TRBJ2-7; D ambiguous. The germline V gene has CDR1 DFQATT and CDR2 SNEGSKA (reference sequence). This CDR3 contains 12 residues. Trimming removed 6 bases at V and 5 bases at J, with 14 bases between. The CDR3 spells CSAAPRVHEQYF. CDR3 DNA: TGCAGTGCAGCCCCCCGGGTCCACGAGCAGTACTTC.

This clonotype was recorded many times. This chain connects TRBV27 to TRBJ2-3; the match to TRBD2 covers 7 bases. The V gene end was trimmed by 0 bases and the J gene end by 2 bases; junction bases not matched to a gene: 17. This CDR3 has 20 residues. Per the germline V gene, CDR1 is MNHEY and CDR2 is SMNVEV (reference sequence). CDR3 sequence reads: CASSLSGLAAEARATDTQYF. The CDR3 nucleotides read TGTGCCAGCAGTTTATCTGGTCTAGCGGCAGAGGCCAGGGCCACAGATACGCAGTATTTT.

The rearrangement joins TRBV12-3 or TRBV12-4 to TRBJ2-3; 9 bases line up with TRBD2. The CDR3 has 16 residues. The J segment lost 2 bases and the V segment lost 1 base, leaving 4 bases of the junction unmatched. The CDR3 loop is CASSLGAGGYTDTQYF. In nucleotides, the CDR3 is TGTGCCAGCAGTTTAGGGGCGGGGGGGTACACAGATACGCAGTATTTT.

This clonotype appeared many times. CDR3 sequence: CASSPAGQVGGEQYF. In DNA form, the CDR3 reads TGTGCCAGCAGTCCCGCAGGACAGGTAGGCGGCGAGCAGTACTTC. The chain is built from TRBV28 and TRBJ2-7; 7 nucleotides match TRBD1. The V gene's germline CDR1 is MDHEN and CDR2 SYDVKM. The CDR3 sequence is 15 residues long. The V and J ends lost 5 bases and 6 bases, in that order; junction bases with no gene match: 13.

At least ten counts were recorded for this clonotype. The chain carries TRBV2 and TRBJ2-1, with 7 bases fitting TRBD2. The CDR3 runs 14 residues. The germline V gene has CDR1 SNHLY and CDR2 FYNNEI. V lost 11 bases, J lost 1 base, and 8 bases stayed unmatched. The CDR3 region is CAGLGRGSYNEQFF. CDR3 DNA sequence: TGTGCCGGGTTGGGGCGGGGGTCCTACAATGAGCAGTTCTTC.